The rows below give T cell receptor beta chains drawn from one sample of a study of cytomegalovirus exposure and HLA in healthy donors. Profiling relied on immunoSEQ multiplex PCR, and the TCRdb table lists in-frame clones only, not all of them. The table has under 150,000 clones, around 83% seen once; the top ten hold 2% to 3%. Material for sequencing was PBMCs. The receptors derive from a man aged 50 or older in good health and CMV-seronegative. CDR3s include the opening cysteine and the closing phenylalanine or tryptophan.

v_gene: TRBV5-6; CDR3aa: CASSWGQTTDTQYF
v_gene: TRBV5-1; CDR3aa: CASSSGLAGLNTGELFF
v_gene: TRBV29-1; CDR3aa: CSVGDRGPDGYTF
v_gene: TRBV7-2; CDR3aa: CASSLENRVGYGYTF
v_gene: TRBV4-1; CDR3aa: CASSQENRAGLNRHGYTF
v_gene: TRBV9; CDR3aa: CASSPRLDGDTQYF
v_gene: TRBV9; CDR3aa: CASSLGPPGNTIYF
v_gene: TRBV27; CDR3aa: CASSSHRDTNTEAFF
v_gene: TRBV19; CDR3aa: CASKRDRTYGYTF
v_gene: TRBV7-2; CDR3aa: CASRSPGQQQETQYF
v_gene: TRBV4-1; CDR3aa: CASSQATPKGGRSNQPQHF
v_gene: TRBV18; CDR3aa: CASSPGQGPYEQYF
v_gene: TRBV6-6; CDR3aa: CASTNKGGNQPQHF
v_gene: TRBV5-1; CDR3aa: CASSLAVGQGRETQYF
v_gene: TRBV30; CDR3aa: CAWNYLGGYTF
v_gene: TRBV6-6; CDR3aa: CASRRQGEGEKLFF
v_gene: TRBV9; CDR3aa: CASSVEGDTYNEQFF
v_gene: TRBV5-1; CDR3aa: CASRDSRDNEQFF
v_gene: TRBV27; CDR3aa: CASSLQGAYEQYF
v_gene: TRBV19; CDR3aa: CASSTQLGGRLNEKLFF
v_gene: TRBV7-2; CDR3aa: CASRLELYSYNSPLHF
v_gene: TRBV11-2; CDR3aa: CASTSNSGGQDTQYF
v_gene: TRBV7-9; CDR3aa: CASSLDRGTQHF
v_gene: TRBV29-1; CDR3aa: CSVLGQDLTDTQYF
v_gene: TRBV4-1; CDR3aa: CASSRFALAGQETQYF
v_gene: TRBV5-1; CDR3aa: CASSLGFGTGVYEQYF
v_gene: TRBV5-4; CDR3aa: CASSLSPYSNQPQHF
v_gene: TRBV27; CDR3aa: CASSLVVGQGTYGYTF
v_gene: TRBV11-2; CDR3aa: CASSLSTNTGELFF
v_gene: TRBV5-1; CDR3aa: CASSLRGAGEKLFF
v_gene: TRBV27; CDR3aa: CASSLTAGVSTEAFF
v_gene: TRBV7-2; CDR3aa: CASSYGTTSYEQYF
v_gene: TRBV9; CDR3aa: CASSPESLSGGTYEQYF
v_gene: TRBV10-1; CDR3aa: CASSESGGNNEQFF
v_gene: TRBV19; CDR3aa: CASSIGRDSRQFF
v_gene: TRBV11-2; CDR3aa: CASSLGAETYEQYF
v_gene: TRBV7-9; CDR3aa: CASTTFVRRGDGYTF
v_gene: TRBV13; CDR3aa: CASSAGTGGDNYGYTF
v_gene: TRBV18; CDR3aa: CASSLQGGETQYF
v_gene: TRBV29-1; CDR3aa: CSVREDVYTF
v_gene: TRBV5-8; CDR3aa: CASSFEQHYGYTF
v_gene: TRBV7-2; CDR3aa: CASSFDGRGEKLFF
v_gene: TRBV5-4; CDR3aa: CASSLEGTSAYEQYF
v_gene: TRBV5-1; CDR3aa: CASSWDSPNEKLFF
v_gene: TRBV19; CDR3aa: CASRGGLAGFYNEQFF
v_gene: TRBV6-1; CDR3aa: CASRMGAPGQPQHF
v_gene: TRBV23-1; CDR3aa: CASSQGWGDTEAFF
v_gene: TRBV2; CDR3aa: CASSEELTGGYEQYF
v_gene: TRBV10-3; CDR3aa: CAISELFLWGESRNTEAFF
v_gene: TRBV11-3; CDR3aa: CASSLETNTEAFF
v_gene: TRBV7-6; CDR3aa: CASSSAGRINEKLFF